This passage covers 26 T cell receptor beta chains from one sample sequenced in a study of CD8 T cells in ankylosing spondylitis. Whole-study results and caveats: Ankylosing spondylitis blood appeared to be characterized by a TCR beta motif of 8 or 9 highly homologous variants.

TCRdb re-called the 5' RACE reads through MiXCR, storing one row per CDR3 protein. The sample includes about 540,000 distinct CDR3 sequences, about 13% of them seen just once. No antigen has been assigned to these receptors. The sample comprised blood, either unsorted or a sorted T cell fraction (not recorded which). The source is a male donor with ankylosing spondylitis.

This clonotype was seen only a few times. The V gene is TRBV27, the J gene TRBJ2-1; D perhaps matches TRBD2 (6 bases). Germline CDR1 MNHEY, CDR2 SMNVEV (reference sequence). The CDR3 consists of 15 residues. Trimming shortened V by 3 bases and J by 5 bases, and 14 bases separated the two germline ends. DNA for the CDR3: TGTGCCAGCAGTTTCCGACTGACTAGGGACAATGAGCAGTTCTTC. Translating gives CASSFRLTRDNEQFF.

This clonotype has ten or more counts. This chain uses TRBV12-3 or TRBV12-4 with TRBJ1-1; no definite D call. V lost 8 bases, J lost 3 bases, and 7 bases lay in between. The CDR3 length is 11 residues. The CDR3 sequence is CASAAYTEAFF. The CDR3 DNA sequence: TGTGCCAGCGCAGCATACACTGAAGCTTTCTTT.

This clonotype was counted a few times. This chain connects TRBV27 to TRBJ2-7; 10 bases are a match to TRBD1. This CDR3 comprises 17 residues. Per the germline V gene, CDR1 is MNHEY and CDR2 is SMNVEV (reference sequence). V shed 2 bases, J shed 5 bases, and the junction held 12 bases outside the gene matches. The CDR3 DNA reads as TGTGCCAGCAGTTTAGAATATCGGGACAGGGGATTTGACGAGCAGTACTTC. Translating gives CASSLEYRDRGFDEQYF.

The chain joins TRBV5-1 to TRBJ1-3; no reliable D call. Trimming removed 4 bases at V and 0 bases at J, with 11 bases between. The CDR3 runs to 15 residues. In germline, CDR1 is SGHRS, CDR2 YFSETQ. CDR3 nucleotides: TGCGCCAGCAGCGCTAACCCAAGCTCTGGAAACACCATATATTTT. Its translation is CASSANPSSGNTIYF. The complete variable domain, with remaining parts taken from reference TRBV5-1 and TRBJ1-3, reads KAGVTQTPRYLIKTRGQQVTLSCSPISGHRSVSWYQQTPGQGLQFLFEYFSETQRNKGNFPGRFSGRQFSNSRSEMNVSTLELGDSALYLCASSANPSSGNTIYFGEGSWLTVV.

This clonotype was seen at least ten times. The chain has TRBV20-1 and TRBJ2-1, with TRBD2 matching 11 bases. J was trimmed by 5 bases and V by 3 bases; bases with no gene match: 15. Germline V lookup: CDR1 DFQATT, CDR2 SNEGSKA (reference sequence). This CDR3 is 18 amino acids long. The CDR3 coding sequence is TGCAGTGCTAGGGACTTAGCGGGAGGGGGTTGGACCGACAATGAGCAGTTCTTC. As protein: CSARDLAGGGWTDNEQFF.

The V call is TRBV6-1, the J call TRBJ1-2; TRBD1 matches 7 bases. The V segment lost 5 bases and the J segment 4 bases; nucleotides outside the gene matches: 7. The CDR3 has 14 amino acids. Germline CDR1 is MNHNS and CDR2 is SASEGT. CDR3: CASSTGQPIYGYTF. The CDR3 bases are TGTGCCAGCAGTACGGGACAGCCAATCTATGGCTACACCTTC.

This clonotype was counted many times. V and J are TRBV6-1 and TRBJ1-1; 7 bases align to TRBD1. The CDR3 runs 16 residues. CDR1 is MNHNS, CDR2 SASEGT, per germline. Trimming at V came to 6 bases and at J to 6 bases, leaving 16 bases not matched to a gene. The DNA for the CDR3 is TGTGCCAGCAGACAACCTACAGGGGTCGGGTTGGCTGAAGCTTTCTTT. Translating gives CASRQPTGVGLAEAFF.

In this sample, this clonotype turned up a few times. The rearrangement uses TRBV20-1 and TRBJ1-3; possibly TRBD1 for D (5 bases). CDR3 size: 16 residues. The germline CDR1 and CDR2 sequences are DFQATT and SNEGSKA (reference sequence). V gave up 6 bases and J gave up 1 base, with 19 bases separating them. CDR3 sequence (DNA): TGCAGTGCCCGAACCGGGACCGCGGATTCTGGAAACACCATATATTTT. This translates into CSARTGTADSGNTIYF.

This rearrangement joins TRBV11-2 to TRBJ2-3; no firm D call. The V end lost 2 bases, the J end lost 1 base, and 10 bases lay between the germline ends. The CDR3 contains 15 residues. Germline V gene lookup returns CDR1 SGHAT and CDR2 FQNNGV. The CDR3 coding sequence is TGTGCCAGCAGCTTAAGGTTGTTAGGCACAGATACGCAGTATTTT. The encoded protein is CASSLRLLGTDTQYF.

There are a few counts of this clonotype. The chain recombines TRBV7-9 with TRBJ2-7, with a tentative D call TRBD2 (6 bases). Per germline, CDR1 SEHNR and CDR2 FQNEAQ (reference sequence). The CDR3 runs to 15 residues. With 5 bases removed from V and 4 bases from J, the gap between germline ends came to 18 bases. In DNA form, the CDR3 reads TGTGCCAGCAGCGGAACCGGGAGTTCTTTTTACGAGCAGTACGTC. Translating gives CASSGTGSSFYEQYV.

The V and J genes are TRBV11-3 and TRBJ1-1; D not resolved. This CDR3 is 15 amino acids long. Trimming took off 0 bases at V and 2 bases at J, with 10 bases between the two ends. The germline V gene encodes CDR1 SGHNT and CDR2 YENEEA. The CDR3 here is CASSLDFGRNTEAFF. CDR3 sequence (DNA): TGTGCCAGCAGCTTAGATTTCGGCAGAAACACTGAAGCTTTCTTT.

This clonotype was recorded a few times. CDR3 in DNA: TGCAGTGAGTGGGACAGAGTTTCCTACGAGCAGTACTTC. Translation gives CSEWDRVSYEQYF. This chain connects TRBV20-1 to TRBJ2-7; 7 nucleotides match TRBD1. The CDR3 contains 13 residues. CDR1 is DFQATT and CDR2 is SNEGSKA in the germline V gene (reference sequence). J gave up 1 base and V 7 bases, and 7 bases lay outside the gene matches.

The V and J genes are TRBV3-1 and TRBJ2-5; 7 bases align to TRBD2. The V and J ends lost 1 base and 5 bases, in that order; junction bases with no gene match: 13. The CDR3 is 17 residues long. Germline V lookup: CDR1 LGHDT, CDR2 YNNKEL (reference sequence). This CDR3 reads CASSQARLANPRETQYF. Written as DNA, the CDR3 is TGTGCCAGCAGCCAAGCCCGACTAGCCAATCCACGGGAGACCCAGTACTTC.

This sequence joins TRBV14 and TRBJ2-5, with D uncertain. The V end lost 0 bases, the J end lost 5 bases, and 10 bases lay between the germline ends. The CDR3 loop spans 14 amino acids. In germline, CDR1 is SGHDN, CDR2 FVKESK. In DNA, the CDR3 is TGTGCCAGCAGCCAAGAAGGGTTCCTGGAGACCCAGTACTTC. Protein sequence: CASSQEGFLETQYF.

In its sample, this clonotype was seen once. The chain joins TRBV24-1 to TRBJ2-5, with unresolved D. CDR3 length: 15 residues. The V end lost 0 bases, the J end lost 0 bases, and 7 bases lay between the germline ends. Germline V gene sequence: CDR1 KGHDR, CDR2 SFDVKD. CDR3 protein: CATSDLLSNQETQYF. The CDR3 nucleotides are TGTGCCACCAGTGATTTGCTGTCCAACCAAGAGACCCAGTACTTC.

This clonotype has more than one count but fewer than ten. V and J are TRBV15 and TRBJ2-2; 8 bases are shared with TRBD1. The germline CDR1 and CDR2 sequences are LNHNV and YYDKDF (reference sequence). The CDR3 consists of 19 residues. V was pared by 11 bases and J by 6 bases, with 26 bases of the junction left unmatched. The CDR3 protein is CAPRSRTGHFLPLSGELFF. As DNA, the CDR3 is TGTGCCCCTAGATCTAGGACAGGGCACTTCTTACCCCTGTCCGGGGAGCTGTTTTTT.

The rearrangement links TRBV10-3 to TRBJ2-7; 13 positions match TRBD2. This CDR3 comprises 13 residues. CDR1 is ENHRY and CDR2 is SYGVKD in the germline V gene. As DNA, the CDR3 is TGTGCCATCAGTGAGTCGGGACTAGCGGGGCTCCTCGTC. It translates to CAISESGLAGLLV.

This clonotype was seen at least ten times. The genes are TRBV15 and TRBJ1-2, with D hard to call. This CDR3 is 17 amino acids long. Germline values: CDR1 LNHNV, CDR2 YYDKDF (reference sequence). V was trimmed by 1 base and J by 1 base, leaving 16 bases between them. In DNA form, the CDR3 reads TGTGCCACCAGCAGAGGACTCCTCACAAAGGTTAACTATGGCTACACCTTC. Translation: CATSRGLLTKVNYGYTF.

The chain combines TRBV12-3 or TRBV12-4 with TRBJ1-3; 7 bases fit TRBD1. V lost 4 bases, J lost 1 base, and 4 bases stayed unmatched. CDR3 size: 15 residues. CDR3 amino acids: CASSSDRVSGNTIYF. The CDR3 bases are TGTGCCAGCAGTTCCGACAGGGTGTCTGGAAACACCATATATTTT.

V usage is TRBV6-1 and J usage is TRBJ1-1; 7 bases fit TRBD1. V shed 5 bases and J 6 bases; nucleotides not matched to a gene: 12. Germline values: CDR1 MNHNS, CDR2 SASEGT. CDR3 length: 15 residues. This CDR3 is CASSPWTGFDPEAFF. CDR3 sequence (DNA): TGTGCCAGCAGTCCCTGGACAGGATTTGATCCTGAAGCTTTCTTT.

This chain joins TRBV15 and TRBJ2-7, with 7 bases lining up with TRBD2. With 1 base clipped from V and 0 bases from J, the junction kept 6 bases outside the gene matches. Germline CDR1 reads LNHNV; CDR2 reads YYDKDF (reference sequence). This CDR3 has 16 residues. CDR3 in amino acids: CATSRVAGVISYEQYF. DNA for the CDR3: TGTGCCACCAGCAGAGTGGCGGGAGTAATCTCCTACGAGCAGTACTTC.

This chain connects TRBV20-1 to TRBJ2-1; 15 bases agree with TRBD2. The J segment lost 7 bases and the V segment lost 5 bases, leaving 15 bases of the junction unmatched. The germline gives CDR1 DFQATT, CDR2 SNEGSKA (reference sequence). The CDR3 spans 18 residues. CDR3 residues: CSAPGLAGGPSSENEQFF. The CDR3 DNA follows: TGCAGTGCTCCCGGACTAGCGGGAGGGCCCTCATCAGAAAATGAGCAGTTCTTC.

The V and J genes are TRBV27 and TRBJ1-1; 9 bases align to TRBD1. CDR1 is MNHEY and CDR2 is SMNVEV in the germline V gene (reference sequence). With 3 bases clipped from V and 4 bases from J, the junction kept 9 bases outside the gene matches. This CDR3 contains 16 residues. Written as DNA, the CDR3 is TGTGCCAGCAGTTTGTCGACCGGGACAGGGCTCACTGAAGCTTTCTTT. Encoded protein: CASSLSTGTGLTEAFF.

Details on this clonotype: Compared with germline, one end of the junction differs, possibly owing to a read error. V is TRBV20-1 and J is TRBJ2-6; D remains ambiguous. The CDR3 runs 15 residues. The V gene's germline CDR1 is DFQATT and CDR2 SNEGSKA (reference sequence). The CDR3 here is CSASPGFSGDNVLTF. CDR3 DNA sequence: TGCAGTGCTAGTCCCGGTTTCTCTGGGGACAACGTCCTGACTTTC.

This clonotype has more than one count but fewer than ten. The chain is built from TRBV3-1 and TRBJ2-7; 9 bases align to TRBD1. There are 15 residues in the CDR3. J was trimmed by 4 bases and V by 4 bases; bases with no gene match: 8. Per the germline V gene, CDR1 is LGHDT and CDR2 is YNNKEL (reference sequence). This chain's CDR3 is CASSRIRQGGYEQYF. The CDR3 DNA follows: TGTGCCAGCAGCCGGATCCGACAGGGGGGGTACGAGCAGTACTTC.

The V gene is TRBV10-1, the J gene TRBJ2-3; TRBD1 might be the D (6 bases). V was pared by 3 bases and J by 6 bases, with 19 bases between. The V gene's germline CDR1 is WNHNN and CDR2 SYGVQD (reference sequence). The CDR3 is made up of 16 amino acids. CDR3 sequence reads: CASSDRAGVRLDTQYF. The CDR3, as DNA: TGCGCCAGCAGTGATAGGGCAGGGGTACGATTGGATACGCAGTATTTT.